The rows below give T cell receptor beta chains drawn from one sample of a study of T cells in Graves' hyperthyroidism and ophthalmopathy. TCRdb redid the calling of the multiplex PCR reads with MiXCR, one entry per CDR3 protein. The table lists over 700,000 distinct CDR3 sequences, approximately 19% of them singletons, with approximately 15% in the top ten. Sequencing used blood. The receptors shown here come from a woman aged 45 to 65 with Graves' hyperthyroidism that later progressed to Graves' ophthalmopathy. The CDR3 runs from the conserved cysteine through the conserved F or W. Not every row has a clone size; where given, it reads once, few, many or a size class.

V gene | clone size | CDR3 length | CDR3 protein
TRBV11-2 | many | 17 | CASIDGQGAIGTDTQYF
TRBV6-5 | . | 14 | CASSYGGHDEKLFF
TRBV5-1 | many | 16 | CASSLVSGGYYNEQFF
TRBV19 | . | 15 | CASSTGTSGGDTQYF
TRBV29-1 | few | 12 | CSVGQGERPQHF
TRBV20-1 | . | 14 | CSAHAGGRRSEAFF
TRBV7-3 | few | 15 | CASSLQRGDTGELFF
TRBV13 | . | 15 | CASSLYSSAHNEQFF
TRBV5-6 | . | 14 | CASSVVGQGFGYTF
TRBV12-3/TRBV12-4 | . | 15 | CASSLADRGLQPQHF
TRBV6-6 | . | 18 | CASSYGGGQDENTGELFF
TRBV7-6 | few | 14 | CASSYTGGPHEQYF
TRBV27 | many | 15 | CASSLDGTGHTEAFF
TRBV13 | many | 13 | CASRDPSTDTQYF
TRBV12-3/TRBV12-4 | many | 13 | CASRPLRDSPLHF
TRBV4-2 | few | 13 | CASSQGFTGELFF
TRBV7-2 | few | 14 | CASSLLGGDEKLFF
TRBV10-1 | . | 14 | CASSDSGGPETQYF
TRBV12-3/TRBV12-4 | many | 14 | CASSNNLGGTEAFF
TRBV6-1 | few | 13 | CASSYQGVSGYTF
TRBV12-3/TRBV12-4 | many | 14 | CASSFGSRDLGYTF
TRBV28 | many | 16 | CASSLTGNPYNSPLHF
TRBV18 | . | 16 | CASSPSGTGNTGELFF
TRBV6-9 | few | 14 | CASSYGTGQSPLHF
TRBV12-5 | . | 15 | CASAMTGVGNQPQHF
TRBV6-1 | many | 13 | CASRSSGKETQYF
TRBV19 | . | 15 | CASNSGQGAGQPQHF
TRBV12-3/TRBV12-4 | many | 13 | CASTPGRTYGYTF
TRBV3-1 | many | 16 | CASSQDLVQYEETQYF
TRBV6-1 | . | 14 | CASSRFGQNYGYTF
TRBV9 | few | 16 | CASSVDPVGSYNEQFF
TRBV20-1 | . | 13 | CSGGGDYNSPLHF
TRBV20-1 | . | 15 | CSTPDRGGLDYGYTF
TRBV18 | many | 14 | CASSINRGNQPQHF
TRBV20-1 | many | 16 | CSADRTGTGVDQPQHF
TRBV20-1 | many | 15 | CSARDEGSPGKPQHF
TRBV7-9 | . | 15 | CASSFLGTANTEAFF
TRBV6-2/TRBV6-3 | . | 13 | CASSYPSITEAFF
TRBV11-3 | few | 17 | CASSLDLRGSSYNEQFF
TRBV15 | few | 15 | CATSRDLGMGQPQHF
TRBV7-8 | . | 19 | CASSLPYPTGDRNNSPLHF
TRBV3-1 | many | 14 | CASTQTGSKNIQYF
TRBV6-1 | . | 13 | CASSLGSNSPLHF
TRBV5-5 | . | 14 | CASSLVQVNYGYTF
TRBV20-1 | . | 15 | CSARDGAFQQETRYF
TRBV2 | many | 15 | CASSEGLAGGKTQYF